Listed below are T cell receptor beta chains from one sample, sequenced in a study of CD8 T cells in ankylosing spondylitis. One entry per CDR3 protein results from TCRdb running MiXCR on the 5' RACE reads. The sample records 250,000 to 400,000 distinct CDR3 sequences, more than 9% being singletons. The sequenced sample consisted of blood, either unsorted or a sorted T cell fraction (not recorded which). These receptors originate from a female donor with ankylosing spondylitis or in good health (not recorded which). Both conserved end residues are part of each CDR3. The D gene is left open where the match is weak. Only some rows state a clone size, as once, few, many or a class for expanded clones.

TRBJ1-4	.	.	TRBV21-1	TGTGCCAGCAGCAAATGGGCTGTTCGGACTAATGAAAAACTGTTTTTT	CASSKWAVRTNEKLFF
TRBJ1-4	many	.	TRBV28	TGTGCCAGCAGTTTCGGGGGAGTTAATGAAAAACTGTTTTTT	CASSFGGVNEKLFF
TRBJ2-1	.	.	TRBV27	TGTGCCAGCAGTTCCCCCGGTTTACGTCTGGGCGCATTCGATGAGCAGTTCTTC	CASSSPGLRLGAFDEQFF
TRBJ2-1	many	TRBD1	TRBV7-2	TGTGCCAGCAGCCTCCGGACAGGGGCAGCCTACAATGAGCAGTTCTTC	CASSLRTGAAYNEQFF
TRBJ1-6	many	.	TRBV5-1	TGCGCCAGCAGCTCCCTTGGGGGAGGCTCACCCCTCCACTTT	CASSSLGGGSPLHF
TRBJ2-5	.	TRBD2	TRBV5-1	TGCGCCAGCAGCTTGGGCCCTAGCGGGAGCCAAGAGACCCAGTACTTC	CASSLGPSGSQETQYF
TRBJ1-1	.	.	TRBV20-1	TGCAGTGCTCGGGTACAGGGCTCTGAAGCTTTCTTT	CSARVQGSEAFF
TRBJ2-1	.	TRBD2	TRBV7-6	TGTGCCAGCAGACCTGCCGCGGGAGCGGGAAATGAGCAGTTCTTC	CASRPAAGAGNEQFF
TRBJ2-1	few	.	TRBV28	TGTGCCAGCAGTCCTGCGGTAACCAATGAGCAGTTCTTC	CASSPAVTNEQFF
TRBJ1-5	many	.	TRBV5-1	TGCGCCAGCAGCTTAGGGGAGAAGGGCAATCAGCCCCAGCATTTT	CASSLGEKGNQPQHF
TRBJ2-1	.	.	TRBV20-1	TGCAGTGCTAGAGATAGAAATGAGCAGTTCTTC	CSARDRNEQFF
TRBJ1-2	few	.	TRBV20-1	TGCAGTGCTATAAAGTCGGGTCCTAACTATGGCTACACCTTC	CSAIKSGPNYGYTF
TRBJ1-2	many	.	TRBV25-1	TGTGCCAGCAGTGAGGGTAAGGCCTCCACTGGCTACACCTTC	CASSEGKASTGYTF
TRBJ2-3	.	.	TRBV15	TGTGCCACCAGCCCAGGCGCGGGCTCTACAGATACGCAGTATTTT	CATSPGAGSTDTQYF
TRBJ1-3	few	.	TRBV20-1	TGCAGTGCTAGAGATGAAATGGGGAGGTCTGGAAACACCATATATTTT	CSARDEMGRSGNTIYF
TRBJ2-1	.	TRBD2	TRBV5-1	TGCGCCAGCAGCTTGGAGGCGGGGGACTACAATGAGCAGTTCTTC	CASSLEAGDYNEQFF
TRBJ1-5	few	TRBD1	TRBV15	TGTGCCACCAGCAGTAATGTTGACAGGGGGCAGCAGCCCCAGCATTTT	CATSSNVDRGQQPQHF
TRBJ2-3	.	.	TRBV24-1	TGTGCCACCAGTCGGGGCTTGACAGATACGCAGTATTTT	CATSRGLTDTQYF
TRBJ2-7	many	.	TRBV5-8	TGTGCCAGCAGCTTGGACATACTGAGCTACGAGCAGTACTTC	CASSLDILSYEQYF
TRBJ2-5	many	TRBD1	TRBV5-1	TGCGCCAGCAGCTTGTTGGGACAGGGGGCAGAGACCCAGTACTTC	CASSLLGQGAETQYF
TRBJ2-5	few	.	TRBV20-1	TGCTGTGCTAGAGATGCGACTAGAGGTTTAAAAGAGACCCAGTACTTC	CCARDATRGLKETQYF
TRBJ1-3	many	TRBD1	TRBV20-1	TGCAGTGCCGATACAGGGGGCTCTGGAAACACCATATATTTT	CSADTGGSGNTIYF
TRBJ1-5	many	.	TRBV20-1	TGCAGTGCTAGTCCCGGGTGGGTTAATCAGCCCCAGCATTTT	CSASPGWVNQPQHF
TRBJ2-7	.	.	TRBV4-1	TGCGCCAGCAGCCACCTGCTTGGTTCCTACGAGCAGTACTTC	CASSHLLGSYEQYF
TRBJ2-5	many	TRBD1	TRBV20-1	TGCAGTGCTAGCCCCGGGACAGGGCTAGAGACCCAGTACTTC	CSASPGTGLETQYF
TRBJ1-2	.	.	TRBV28	TGTGCCAGCAGTTTAAAGACGAAGGGGGGCCGTGGCTACACCTTC	CASSLKTKGGRGYTF
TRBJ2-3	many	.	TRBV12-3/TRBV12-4	TGTGCCAGCAGTTTGGGGGCCGCCGATACGCAGTATTTT	CASSLGAADTQYF
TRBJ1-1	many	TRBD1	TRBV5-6	TGTGCCAGCAGCTCCAGGGGGATGAACACTGAAGCTTTCTTT	CASSSRGMNTEAFF
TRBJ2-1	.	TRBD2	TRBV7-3	TGTGCCAGCAGCTCGAGGCAGCTAGCGGGGGGGAGCTATGAGCAGTTCTTC	CASSSRQLAGGSYEQFF
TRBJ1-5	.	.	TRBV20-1	TGCAGTGTTAGGGGCAGGAATCAGCCCCAGCATTTT	CSVRGRNQPQHF